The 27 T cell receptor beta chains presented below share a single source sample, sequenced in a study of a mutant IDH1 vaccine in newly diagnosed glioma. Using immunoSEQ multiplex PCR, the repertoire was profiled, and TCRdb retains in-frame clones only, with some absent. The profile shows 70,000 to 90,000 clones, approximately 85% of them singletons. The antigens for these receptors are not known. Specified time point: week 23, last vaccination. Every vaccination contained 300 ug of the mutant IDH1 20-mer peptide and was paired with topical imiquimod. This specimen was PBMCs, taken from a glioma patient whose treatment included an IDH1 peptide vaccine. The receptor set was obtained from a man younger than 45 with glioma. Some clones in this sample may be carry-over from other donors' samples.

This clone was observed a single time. The CDR3 nucleotides are TGTGCCAGCAGTGTAGGACAGGGCTATGGCTACACCTTC. This sequence encodes CASSVGQGYGYTF. The chain joins TRBV2 to TRBJ1-2; 8 nucleotides agree with TRBD1. This CDR3 has 13 amino acids. J was trimmed by 4 bases and V by 4 bases; bases with no gene match: 2. Per germline, CDR1 SNHLY and CDR2 FYNNEI.

The CDR3 sequence: CASSWANQRGNTIYF. DNA for the CDR3: TGTGCCAGCAGCTGGGCCAACCAAAGGGGAAACACCATATATTTT. The genes are TRBV5-4 and TRBJ1-3; D is unclear. Germline assignment: CDR1 SGHNT and CDR2 YYREEE (reference sequence). V gave up 3 bases and J gave up 4 bases, with 14 bases separating them. The CDR3 totals 15 residues.

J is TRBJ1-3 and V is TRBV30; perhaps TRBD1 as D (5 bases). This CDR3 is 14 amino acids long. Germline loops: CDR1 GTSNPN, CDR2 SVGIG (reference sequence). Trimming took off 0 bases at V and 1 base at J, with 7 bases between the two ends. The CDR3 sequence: CAWSVGTSGNTIYF. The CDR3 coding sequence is TGTGCCTGGAGTGTCGGGACTTCTGGAAACACCATATATTTT.

Here the CDR3 reads CASSPRTPGLAGGLSYEQYF. For the CDR3, the DNA is TGCGCCAGCAGCCCGCGAACTCCGGGACTAGCGGGAGGTCTATCCTACGAGCAGTACTTC. The chain links TRBV5-1 to TRBJ2-7; 15 bases fit TRBD2. This CDR3 contains 20 residues. Unmatched junction bases numbered 15, after V lost 4 bases and J lost 1 base. Germline loops: CDR1 SGHRS, CDR2 YFSETQ.

The CDR3 coding sequence is TGCGCCAGCAGCTTGGAAGGGACGACAGCGCGGGAACTGTTTTTT. This translates into CASSLEGTTARELFF. The chain carries TRBV5-1 and TRBJ1-4; the D gene is possibly TRBD1 (5 bases). Trimming left V 0 bases short and J 12 bases short, with 18 bases between. From germline, CDR1 is SGHRS and CDR2 YFSETQ. The CDR3 is 15 amino acids. The full variable domain, in which reference TRBV5-1 and TRBJ1-4 provide the parts outside the CDR3, is KAGVTQTPRYLIKTRGQQVTLSCSPISGHRSVSWYQQTPGQGLQFLFEYFSETQRNKGNFPGRFSGRQFSNSRSEMNVSTLELGDSALYLCASSLEGTTARELFFGSGTQLSVL.

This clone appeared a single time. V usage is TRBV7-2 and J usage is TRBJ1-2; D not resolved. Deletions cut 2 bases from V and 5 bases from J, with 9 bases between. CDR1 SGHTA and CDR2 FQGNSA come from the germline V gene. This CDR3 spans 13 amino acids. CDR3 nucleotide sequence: TGTGCCAGCAGCTTACCAGACGGGTATGGCTACACCTTC. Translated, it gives CASSLPDGYGYTF. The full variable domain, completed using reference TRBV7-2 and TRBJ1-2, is GAGVSQSPSNKVTEKGKDVELRCDPISGHTALYWYRQSLGQGLEFLIYFQGNSAPDKSGLPSDRFSAERTGGSVSTLTIQRTQQEDSAVYLCASSLPDGYGYTFGSGTRLTVV.

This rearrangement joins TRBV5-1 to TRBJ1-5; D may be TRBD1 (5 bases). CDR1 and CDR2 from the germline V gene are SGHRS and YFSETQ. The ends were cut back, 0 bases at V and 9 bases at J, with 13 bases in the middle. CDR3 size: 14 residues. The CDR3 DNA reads TGCGCCAGCAGCTTGGCAGGGTCCGACGGGCCCCAGCATTTT. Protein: CASSLAGSDGPQHF.

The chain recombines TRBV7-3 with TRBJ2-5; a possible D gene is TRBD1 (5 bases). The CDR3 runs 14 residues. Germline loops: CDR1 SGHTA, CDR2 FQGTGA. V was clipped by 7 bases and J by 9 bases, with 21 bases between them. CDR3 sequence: CASTLNDRLGSQYF. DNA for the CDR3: TGTGCCAGCACCCTAAACGACAGACTTGGGTCCCAGTACTTC. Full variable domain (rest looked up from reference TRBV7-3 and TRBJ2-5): GAGVSQTPSNKVTEKGKYVELRCDPISGHTALYWYRQSLGQGPEFLIYFQGTGAADDSGLPNDRFFAVRPEGSVSTLKIQRTERGDSAVYLCASTLNDRLGSQYFGPGTRLLVL.

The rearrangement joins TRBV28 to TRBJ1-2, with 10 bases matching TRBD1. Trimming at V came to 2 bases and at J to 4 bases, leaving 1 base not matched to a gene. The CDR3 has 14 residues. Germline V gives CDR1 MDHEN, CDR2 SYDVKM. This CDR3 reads CASSLRTGGYGYTF. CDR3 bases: TGTGCCAGCAGTTTACGGACAGGGGGCTATGGCTACACCTTC.

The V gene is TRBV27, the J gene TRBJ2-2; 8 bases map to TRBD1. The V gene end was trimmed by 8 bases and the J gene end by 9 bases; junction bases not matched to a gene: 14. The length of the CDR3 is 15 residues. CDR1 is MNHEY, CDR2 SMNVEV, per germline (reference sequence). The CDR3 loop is CASGSGGALYRELFF. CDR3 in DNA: TGTGCCAGCGGTTCAGGGGGCGCATTATACAGGGAGCTGTTTTTT.

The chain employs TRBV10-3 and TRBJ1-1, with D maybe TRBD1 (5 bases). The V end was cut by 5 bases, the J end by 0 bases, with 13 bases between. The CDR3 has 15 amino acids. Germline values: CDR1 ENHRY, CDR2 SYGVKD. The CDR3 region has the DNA TGTGCCATCAGTCAGGGAGGGGCCCTGAACACTGAAGCTTTCTTT. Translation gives CAISQGGALNTEAFF.

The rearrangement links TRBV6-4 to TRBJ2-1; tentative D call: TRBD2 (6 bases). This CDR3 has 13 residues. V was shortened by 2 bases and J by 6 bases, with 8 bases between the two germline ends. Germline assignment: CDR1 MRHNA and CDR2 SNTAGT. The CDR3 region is CASSDLSGNEQFF. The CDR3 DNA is TGTGCCAGCAGTGACCTTAGCGGCAATGAGCAGTTCTTC.

The CDR3 region is CASSLAGTPYNSPLHF. CDR3 bases: TGTGCCAGCAGCTTGGCGGGGACACCCTATAATTCACCCCTCCACTTT. The J gene is TRBJ1-6, the V gene TRBV5-4; TRBD1 might be the D (6 bases). The CDR3 is made up of 16 amino acids. CDR1 and CDR2 (germline): SGHNT, YYREEE (reference sequence). V was trimmed by 0 bases and J by 2 bases, leaving 9 bases between them.

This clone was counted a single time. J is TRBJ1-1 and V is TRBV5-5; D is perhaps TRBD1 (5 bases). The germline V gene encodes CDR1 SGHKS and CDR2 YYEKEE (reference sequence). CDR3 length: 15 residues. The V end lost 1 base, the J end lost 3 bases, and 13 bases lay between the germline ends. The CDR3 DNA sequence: TGTGCCAGCAGCTTGAGGGCATGGGGGGACACTGAAGCTTTCTTT. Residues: CASSLRAWGDTEAFF.

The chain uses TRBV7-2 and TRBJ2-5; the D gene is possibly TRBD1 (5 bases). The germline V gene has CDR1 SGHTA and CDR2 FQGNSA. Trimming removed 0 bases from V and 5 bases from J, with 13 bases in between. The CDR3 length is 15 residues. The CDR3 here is CASSLAQGLGETQYF. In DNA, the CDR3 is TGTGCCAGCAGCTTAGCGCAGGGCCTCGGGGAGACCCAGTACTTC. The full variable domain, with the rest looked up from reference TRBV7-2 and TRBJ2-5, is GAGVSQSPSNKVTEKGKDVELRCDPISGHTALYWYRQSLGQGLEFLIYFQGNSAPDKSGLPSDRFSAERTGGSVSTLTIQRTQQEDSAVYLCASSLAQGLGETQYFGPGTRLLVL.

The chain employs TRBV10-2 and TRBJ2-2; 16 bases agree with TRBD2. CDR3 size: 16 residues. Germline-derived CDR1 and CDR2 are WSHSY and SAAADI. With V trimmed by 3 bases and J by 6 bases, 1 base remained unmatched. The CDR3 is CASSDGTSGRAGELFF. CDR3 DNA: TGCGCCAGCAGTGATGGGACTAGCGGGAGGGCCGGGGAGCTGTTTTTT.

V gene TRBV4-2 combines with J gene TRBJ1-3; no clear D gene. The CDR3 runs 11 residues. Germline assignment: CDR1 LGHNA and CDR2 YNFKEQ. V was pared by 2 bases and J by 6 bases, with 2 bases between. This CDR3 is CASSQKNTIYF. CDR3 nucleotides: TGTGCCAGCAGCCAAAAAAACACCATATATTTT.

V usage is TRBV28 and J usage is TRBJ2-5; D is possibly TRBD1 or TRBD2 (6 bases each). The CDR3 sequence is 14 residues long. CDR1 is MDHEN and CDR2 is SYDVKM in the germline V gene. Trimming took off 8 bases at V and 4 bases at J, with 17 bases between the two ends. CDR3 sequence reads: CASGIWGARETQYF. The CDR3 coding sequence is TGTGCCAGCGGAATTTGGGGGGCAAGAGAGACCCAGTACTTC.

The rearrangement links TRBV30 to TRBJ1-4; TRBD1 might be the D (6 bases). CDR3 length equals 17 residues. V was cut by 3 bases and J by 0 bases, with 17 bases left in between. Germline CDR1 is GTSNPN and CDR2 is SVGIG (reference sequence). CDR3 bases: TGTGCCTGGAGGAGCCGAGGGGGGTATGCAACTAATGAAAAACTGTTTTTT. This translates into CAWRSRGGYATNEKLFF. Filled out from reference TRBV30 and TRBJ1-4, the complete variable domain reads SQTIHQWPATLVQPVGSPLSLECTVEGTSNPNLYWYRQAAGRGLQLLFYSVGIGQISSEVPQNLSASRPQDRQFILSSKKLLLSDSGFYLCAWRSRGGYATNEKLFFGSGTQLSVL.

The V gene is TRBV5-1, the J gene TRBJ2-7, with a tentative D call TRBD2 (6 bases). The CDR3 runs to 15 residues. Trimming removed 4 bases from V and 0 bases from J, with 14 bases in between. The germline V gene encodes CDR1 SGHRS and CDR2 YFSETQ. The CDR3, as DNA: TGCGCCAGCAGCCCCCAGGGACTTTACTCCTACGAGCAGTACTTC. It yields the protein CASSPQGLYSYEQYF. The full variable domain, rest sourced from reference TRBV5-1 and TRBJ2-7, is KAGVTQTPRYLIKTRGQQVTLSCSPISGHRSVSWYQQTPGQGLQFLFEYFSETQRNKGNFPGRFSGRQFSNSRSEMNVSTLELGDSALYLCASSPQGLYSYEQYFGPGTRLTVT.

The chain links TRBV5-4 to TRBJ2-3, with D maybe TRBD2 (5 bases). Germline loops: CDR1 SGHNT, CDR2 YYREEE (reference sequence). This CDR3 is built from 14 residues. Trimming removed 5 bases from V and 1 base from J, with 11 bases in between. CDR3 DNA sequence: TGTGCCAGCAGTGACGGGAAGCGCACAGATACGCAGTATTTT. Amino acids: CASSDGKRTDTQYF. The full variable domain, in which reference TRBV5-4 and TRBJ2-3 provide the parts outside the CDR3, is ETGVTQSPTHLIKTRGQQVTLRCSSQSGHNTVSWYQQALGQGPQFIFQYYREEENGRGNFPPRFSGLQFPNYSSELNVNALELDDSALYLCASSDGKRTDTQYFGPGTRLTVL.

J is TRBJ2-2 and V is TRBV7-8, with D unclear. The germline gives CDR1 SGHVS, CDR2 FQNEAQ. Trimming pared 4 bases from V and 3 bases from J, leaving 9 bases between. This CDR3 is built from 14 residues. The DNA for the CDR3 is TGTGCCAGCAGCTCACCCCAGTACACCGGGGAGCTGTTTTTT. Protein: CASSSPQYTGELFF. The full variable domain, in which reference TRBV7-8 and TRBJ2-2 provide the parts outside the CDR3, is GAGVSQSPRYKVAKRGQDVALRCDPISGHVSLFWYQQALGQGPEFLTYFQNEAQLDKSGLPSDRFFAERPEGSVSTLKIQRTQQEDSAVYLCASSSPQYTGELFFGEGSRLTVL.

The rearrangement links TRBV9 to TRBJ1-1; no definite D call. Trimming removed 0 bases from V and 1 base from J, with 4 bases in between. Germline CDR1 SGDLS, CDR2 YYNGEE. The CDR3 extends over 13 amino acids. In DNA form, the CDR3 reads TGTGCCAGCAGCGTAGGGCCGAACACTGAAGCTTTCTTT. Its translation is CASSVGPNTEAFF.

CDR3 region: CASSLTGEGANVLTF. The CDR3 DNA reads TGTGCCAGCAGTTTAACCGGGGAAGGGGCCAACGTCCTGACTTTC. This rearrangement joins TRBV6-5 to TRBJ2-6; D perhaps matches TRBD2 (5 bases). V was shortened by 4 bases and J by 4 bases, with 11 bases between the two germline ends. The CDR3 is 15 residues long. The germline V gene has CDR1 MNHEY and CDR2 SVGAGI.

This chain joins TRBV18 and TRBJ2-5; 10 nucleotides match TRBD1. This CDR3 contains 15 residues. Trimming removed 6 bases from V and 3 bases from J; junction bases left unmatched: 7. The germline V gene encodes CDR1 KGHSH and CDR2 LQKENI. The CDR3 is CASSRTGTGEETQYF. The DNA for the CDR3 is TGTGCCAGCTCTCGCACCGGGACAGGGGAAGAGACCCAGTACTTC.

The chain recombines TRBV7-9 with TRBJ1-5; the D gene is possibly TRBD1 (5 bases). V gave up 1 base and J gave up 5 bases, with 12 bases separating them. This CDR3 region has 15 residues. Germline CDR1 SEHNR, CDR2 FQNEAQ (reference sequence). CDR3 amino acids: CASSLGGLGDQPQHF. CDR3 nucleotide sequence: TGTGCCAGCAGCTTAGGGGGCCTAGGGGATCAGCCCCAGCATTTT.

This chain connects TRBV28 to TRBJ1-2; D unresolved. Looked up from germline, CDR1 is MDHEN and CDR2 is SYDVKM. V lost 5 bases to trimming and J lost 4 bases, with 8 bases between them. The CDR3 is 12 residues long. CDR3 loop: CASSRTVYGYTF. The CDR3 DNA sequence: TGTGCCAGCAGTCGTACGGTCTATGGCTACACCTTC.